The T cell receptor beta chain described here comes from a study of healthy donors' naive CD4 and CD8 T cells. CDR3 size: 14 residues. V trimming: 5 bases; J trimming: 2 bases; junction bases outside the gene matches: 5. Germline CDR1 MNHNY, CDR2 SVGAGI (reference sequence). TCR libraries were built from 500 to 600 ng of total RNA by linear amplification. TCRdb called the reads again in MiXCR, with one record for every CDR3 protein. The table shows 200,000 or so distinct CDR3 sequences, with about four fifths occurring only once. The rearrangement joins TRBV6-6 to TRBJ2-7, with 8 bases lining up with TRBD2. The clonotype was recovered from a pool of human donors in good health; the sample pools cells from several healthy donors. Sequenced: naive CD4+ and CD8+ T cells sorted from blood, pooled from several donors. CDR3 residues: CASSIGLAAYEQYF. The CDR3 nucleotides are TGTGCCAGCAGTATCGGACTAGCAGCCTACGAGCAGTACTTC.